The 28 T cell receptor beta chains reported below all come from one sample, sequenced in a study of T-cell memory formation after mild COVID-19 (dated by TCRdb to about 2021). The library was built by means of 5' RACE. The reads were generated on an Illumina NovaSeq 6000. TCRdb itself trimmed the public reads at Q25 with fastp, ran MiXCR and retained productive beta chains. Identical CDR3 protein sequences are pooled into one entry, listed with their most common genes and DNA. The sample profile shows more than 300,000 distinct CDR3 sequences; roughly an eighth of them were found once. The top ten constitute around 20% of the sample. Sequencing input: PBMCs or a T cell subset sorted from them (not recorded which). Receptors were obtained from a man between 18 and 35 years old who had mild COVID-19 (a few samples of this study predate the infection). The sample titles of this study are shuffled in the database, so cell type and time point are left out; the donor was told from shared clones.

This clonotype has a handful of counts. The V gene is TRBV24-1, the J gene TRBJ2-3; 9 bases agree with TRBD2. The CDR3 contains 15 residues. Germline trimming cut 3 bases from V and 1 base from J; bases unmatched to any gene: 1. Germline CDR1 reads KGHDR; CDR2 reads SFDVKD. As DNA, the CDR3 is TGTGCCACCAGTGATCCTAGCGGGGGCACAGATACGCAGTATTTT. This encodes CATSDPSGGTDTQYF.

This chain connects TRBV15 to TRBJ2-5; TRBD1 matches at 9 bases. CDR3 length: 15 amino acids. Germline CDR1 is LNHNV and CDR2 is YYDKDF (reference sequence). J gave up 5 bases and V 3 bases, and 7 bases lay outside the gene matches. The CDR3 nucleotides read TGTGCCACCAGCAGTCACAGGGGGCTGGAGGAGACCCAGTACTTC. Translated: CATSSHRGLEETQYF.

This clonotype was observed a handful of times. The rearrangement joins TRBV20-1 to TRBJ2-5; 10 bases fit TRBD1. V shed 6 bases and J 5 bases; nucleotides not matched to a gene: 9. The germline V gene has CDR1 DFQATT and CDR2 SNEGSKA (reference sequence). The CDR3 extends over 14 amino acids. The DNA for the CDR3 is TGCAGTGCCCCGAGACAGGGGGCGGGGGAGACCCAGTACTTC. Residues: CSAPRQGAGETQYF.

As DNA, the CDR3 is TGCGCCAGCAGCCAAGGGGGGACGGGGAACACCATATATTTT. Translating gives CASSQGGTGNTIYF. The V gene is TRBV4-3, the J gene TRBJ1-3, with D perhaps TRBD1 (5 bases). The CDR3 is 14 residues long. Looked up from germline, CDR1 is LGHNA and CDR2 is YSLEER. V dropped 1 base and J dropped 7 bases, with 11 bases sitting between them.

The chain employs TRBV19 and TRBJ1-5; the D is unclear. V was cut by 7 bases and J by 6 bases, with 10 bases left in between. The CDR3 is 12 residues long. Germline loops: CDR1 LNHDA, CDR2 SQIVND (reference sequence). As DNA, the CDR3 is TGTGCCAGTACAGAGTACCCTCAGCCCCAGCATTTT. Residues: CASTEYPQPQHF.

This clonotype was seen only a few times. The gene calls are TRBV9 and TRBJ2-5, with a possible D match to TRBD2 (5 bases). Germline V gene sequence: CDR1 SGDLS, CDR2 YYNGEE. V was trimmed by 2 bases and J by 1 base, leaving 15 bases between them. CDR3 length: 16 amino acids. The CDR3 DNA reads TGTGCCAGCAGCGTCTTATGGGGAGATTTCCAAGAGACCCAGTACTTC. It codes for CASSVLWGDFQETQYF.

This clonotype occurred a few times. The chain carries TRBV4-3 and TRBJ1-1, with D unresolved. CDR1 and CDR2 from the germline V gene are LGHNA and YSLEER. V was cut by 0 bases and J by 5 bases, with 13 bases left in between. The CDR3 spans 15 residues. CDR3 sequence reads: CASSQDLGYGTEAFF. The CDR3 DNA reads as TGCGCCAGCAGCCAAGATCTAGGTTACGGGACTGAAGCTTTCTTT.

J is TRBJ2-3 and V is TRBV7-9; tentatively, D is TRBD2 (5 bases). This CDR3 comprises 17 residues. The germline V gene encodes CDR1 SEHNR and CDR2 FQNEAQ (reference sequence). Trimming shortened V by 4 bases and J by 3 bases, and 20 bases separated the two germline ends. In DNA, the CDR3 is TGTGCCAGCAGCTCCCCCCCTCGGGGTTGGAAGACAGATACGCAGTATTTT. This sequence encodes CASSSPPRGWKTDTQYF.

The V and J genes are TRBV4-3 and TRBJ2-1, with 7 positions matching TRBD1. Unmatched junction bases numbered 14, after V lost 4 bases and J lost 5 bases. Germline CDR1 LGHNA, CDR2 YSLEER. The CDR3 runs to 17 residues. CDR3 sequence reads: CASSRLPAGGDHNEQFF. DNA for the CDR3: TGCGCCAGCAGCCGCCTCCCAGCAGGGGGAGACCACAATGAGCAGTTCTTC.

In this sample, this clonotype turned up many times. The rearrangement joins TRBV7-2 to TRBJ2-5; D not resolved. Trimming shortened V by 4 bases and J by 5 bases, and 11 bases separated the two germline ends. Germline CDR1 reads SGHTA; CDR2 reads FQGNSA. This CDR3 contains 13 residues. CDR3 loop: CASSSSSVETQYF. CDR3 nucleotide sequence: TGTGCCAGCAGCTCCTCCAGCGTGGAGACCCAGTACTTC.

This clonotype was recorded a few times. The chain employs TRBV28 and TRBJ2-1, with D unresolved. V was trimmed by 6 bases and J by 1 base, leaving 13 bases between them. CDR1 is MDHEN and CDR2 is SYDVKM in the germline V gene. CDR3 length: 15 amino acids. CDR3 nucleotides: TGTGCCAGCAGCGTGAGCTTTGTGTCCTACAATGAGCAGTTCTTC. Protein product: CASSVSFVSYNEQFF. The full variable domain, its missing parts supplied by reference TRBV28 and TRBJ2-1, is DVKVTQSSRYLVKRTGEKVFLECVQDMDHENMFWYRQDPGLGLRLIYFSYDVKMKEKGDIPEGYSVSREKKERFSLILESASTNQTSMYLCASSVSFVSYNEQFFGPGTRLTVL.

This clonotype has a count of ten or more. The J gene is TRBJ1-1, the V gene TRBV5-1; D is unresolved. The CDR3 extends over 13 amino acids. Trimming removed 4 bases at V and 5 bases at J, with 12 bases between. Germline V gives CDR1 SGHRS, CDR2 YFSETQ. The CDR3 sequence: CASSPPSGTEAFF. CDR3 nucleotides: TGCGCCAGCAGCCCCCCGTCAGGTACTGAAGCTTTCTTT.

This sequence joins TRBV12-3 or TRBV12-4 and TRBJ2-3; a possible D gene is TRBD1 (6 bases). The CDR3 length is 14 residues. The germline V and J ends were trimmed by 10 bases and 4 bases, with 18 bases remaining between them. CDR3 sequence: CAITNPQGPDTQYF. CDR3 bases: TGTGCCATCACGAACCCTCAGGGGCCAGATACGCAGTATTTT.

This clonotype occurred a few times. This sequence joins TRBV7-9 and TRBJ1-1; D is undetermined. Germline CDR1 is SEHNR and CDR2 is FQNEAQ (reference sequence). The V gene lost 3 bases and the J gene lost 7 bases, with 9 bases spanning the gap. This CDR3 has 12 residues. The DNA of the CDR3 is TGTGCCAGCAGCTTTTTAGTTGGTGAAGCTTTCTTT. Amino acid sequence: CASSFLVGEAFF.

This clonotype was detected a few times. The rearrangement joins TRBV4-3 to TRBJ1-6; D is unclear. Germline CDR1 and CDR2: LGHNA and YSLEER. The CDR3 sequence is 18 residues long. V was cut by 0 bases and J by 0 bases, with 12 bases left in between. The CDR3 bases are TGCGCCAGCAGCCAAGATTGGGCGGAGAGCTCCTATAATTCACCCCTCCACTTT. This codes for CASSQDWAESSYNSPLHF.

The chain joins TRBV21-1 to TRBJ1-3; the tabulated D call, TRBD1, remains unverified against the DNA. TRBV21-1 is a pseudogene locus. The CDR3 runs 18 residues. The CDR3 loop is CASSNPKAAAPSGNTIYF. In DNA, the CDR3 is TGTGCCAGCAGCAATCCTAAGGCGGCAGCCCCCTCTGGAAACACCATATATTTT.

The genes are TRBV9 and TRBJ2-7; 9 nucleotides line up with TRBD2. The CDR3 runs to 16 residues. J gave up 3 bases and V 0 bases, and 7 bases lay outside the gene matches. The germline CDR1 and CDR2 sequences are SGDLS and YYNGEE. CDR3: CASSVGGGALDYEQYF. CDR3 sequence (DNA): TGTGCCAGCAGCGTAGGCGGGGGGGCCTTAGACTACGAGCAGTACTTC.

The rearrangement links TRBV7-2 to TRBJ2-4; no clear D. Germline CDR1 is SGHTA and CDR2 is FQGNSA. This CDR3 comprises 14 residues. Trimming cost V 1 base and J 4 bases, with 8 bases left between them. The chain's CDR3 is CASSLGHSKNIQYF. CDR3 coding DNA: TGTGCCAGCAGCTTAGGGCACAGTAAAAACATTCAGTACTTC.

The CDR3 spells CASSLNPSSRLNTEAFF. CDR3 nucleotides: TGTGCCAGCAGCTTAAACCCCTCCAGCCGATTGAACACTGAAGCTTTCTTT. The J gene is TRBJ1-1, the V gene TRBV7-9; D is unclear. V gave up 2 bases and J gave up 0 bases, with 16 bases separating them. The CDR3 loop spans 17 amino acids. Germline CDR1 and CDR2: SEHNR and FQNEAQ (reference sequence).

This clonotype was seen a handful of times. The chain's CDR3 is CASSQDSRKAYNEQFF. The CDR3 DNA follows: TGCGCCAGCAGCCAAGATAGTAGAAAGGCTTACAATGAGCAGTTCTTC. V and J are TRBV4-1 and TRBJ2-1; no clear D. The CDR3 runs 16 residues. Trimming stripped 0 bases from V and 4 bases from J, with 13 bases between. The germline V gene has CDR1 MGHRA and CDR2 YSYEKL.

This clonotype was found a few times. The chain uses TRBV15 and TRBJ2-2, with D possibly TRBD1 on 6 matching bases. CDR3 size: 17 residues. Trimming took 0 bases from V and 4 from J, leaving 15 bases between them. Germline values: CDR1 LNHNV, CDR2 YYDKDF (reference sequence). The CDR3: CATSREKTGHLTGELFF. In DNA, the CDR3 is TGTGCCACCAGCAGAGAAAAAACGGGACACCTCACCGGGGAGCTGTTTTTT.

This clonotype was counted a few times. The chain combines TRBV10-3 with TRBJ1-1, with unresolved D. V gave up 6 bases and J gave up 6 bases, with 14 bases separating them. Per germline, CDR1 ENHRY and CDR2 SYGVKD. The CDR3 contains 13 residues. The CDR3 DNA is TGTGCCATCAGCTCCGAGGAGGGCGCTGAAGCTTTCTTT. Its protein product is CAISSEEGAEAFF.

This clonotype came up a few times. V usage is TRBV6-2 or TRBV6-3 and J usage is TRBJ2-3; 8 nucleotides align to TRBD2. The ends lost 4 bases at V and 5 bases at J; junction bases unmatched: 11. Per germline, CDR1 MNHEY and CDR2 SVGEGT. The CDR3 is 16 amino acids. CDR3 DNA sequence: TGTGCCAGCAGTTTTCCCGGGACTAGTCGGGAAGATACGCAGTATTTT. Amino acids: CASSFPGTSREDTQYF.

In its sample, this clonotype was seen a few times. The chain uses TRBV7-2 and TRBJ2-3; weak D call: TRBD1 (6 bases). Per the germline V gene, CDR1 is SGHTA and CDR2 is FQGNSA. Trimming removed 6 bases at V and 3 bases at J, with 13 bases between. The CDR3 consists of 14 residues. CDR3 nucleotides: TGTGCCAGCAGACAGGGCTTGGAGACAGATACGCAGTATTTT. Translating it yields CASRQGLETDTQYF.

In DNA, the CDR3 is TGTGCCAGCAGGGGTAGTTTAGAGCAGTACGTC. Its translation is CASRGSLEQYV. This chain uses TRBV7-9 with TRBJ2-7, with no clear D. Per germline, CDR1 SEHNR and CDR2 FQNEAQ (reference sequence). The length of the CDR3 is 11 residues. Trimming took off 6 bases at V and 7 bases at J, with 10 bases between the two ends.

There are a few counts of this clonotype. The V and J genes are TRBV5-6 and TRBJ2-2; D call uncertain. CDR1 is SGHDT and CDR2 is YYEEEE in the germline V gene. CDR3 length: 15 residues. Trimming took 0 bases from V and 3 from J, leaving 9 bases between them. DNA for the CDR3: TGTGCCAGCAGCTTGGGCAACGGCTACACCGGGGAGCTGTTTTTT. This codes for CASSLGNGYTGELFF.

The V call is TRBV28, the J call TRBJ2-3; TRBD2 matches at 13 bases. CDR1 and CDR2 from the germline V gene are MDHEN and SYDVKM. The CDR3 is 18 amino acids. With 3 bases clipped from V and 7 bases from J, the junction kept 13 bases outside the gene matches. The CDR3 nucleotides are TGTGCCAGCAGTTTCAATCGGCTAACTAGCGGGGGGGCTTATACGCAGTATTTT. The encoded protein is CASSFNRLTSGGAYTQYF.

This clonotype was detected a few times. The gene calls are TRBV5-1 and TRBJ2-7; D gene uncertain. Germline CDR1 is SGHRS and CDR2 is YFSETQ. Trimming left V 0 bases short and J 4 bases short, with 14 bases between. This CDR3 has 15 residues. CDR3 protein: CASSLETTLPYEQYF. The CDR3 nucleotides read TGCGCCAGCAGCTTGGAAACGACCCTTCCATACGAGCAGTACTTC.